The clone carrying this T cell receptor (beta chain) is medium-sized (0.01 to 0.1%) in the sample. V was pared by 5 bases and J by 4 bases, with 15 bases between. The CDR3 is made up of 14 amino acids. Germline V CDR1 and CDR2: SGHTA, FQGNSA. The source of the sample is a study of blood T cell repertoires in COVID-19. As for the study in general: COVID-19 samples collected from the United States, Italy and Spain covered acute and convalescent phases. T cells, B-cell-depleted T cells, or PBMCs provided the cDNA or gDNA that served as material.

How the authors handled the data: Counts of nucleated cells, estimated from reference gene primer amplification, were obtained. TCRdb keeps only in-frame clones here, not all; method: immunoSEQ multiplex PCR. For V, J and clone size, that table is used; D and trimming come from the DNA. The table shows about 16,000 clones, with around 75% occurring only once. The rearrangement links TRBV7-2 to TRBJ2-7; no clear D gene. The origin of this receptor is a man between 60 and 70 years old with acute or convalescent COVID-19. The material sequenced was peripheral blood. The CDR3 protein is CASSPHLMQYEQYF. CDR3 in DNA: TGTGCCAGCAGCCCCCACCTTATGCAGTACGAGCAGTACTTC.